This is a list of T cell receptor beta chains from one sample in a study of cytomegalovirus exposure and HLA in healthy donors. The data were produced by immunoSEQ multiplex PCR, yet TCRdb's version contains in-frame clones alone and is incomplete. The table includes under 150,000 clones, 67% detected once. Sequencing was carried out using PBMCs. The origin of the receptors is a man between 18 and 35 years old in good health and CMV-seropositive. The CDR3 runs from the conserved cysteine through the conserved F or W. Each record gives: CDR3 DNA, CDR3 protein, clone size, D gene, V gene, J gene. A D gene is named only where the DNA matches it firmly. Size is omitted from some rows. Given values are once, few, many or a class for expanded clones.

cdr3_nt: TGTGCCAGCAGTTACGTACAGGGGGCCTACAATGAGCAGTTCTTC
cdr3_aa: CASSYVQGAYNEQFF
clone_size: NA
d_call: TRBD1
v_call: TRBV6-5
j_call: TRBJ2-1

cdr3_nt: TGTGCCAGCAGACCGGGACATGGGCTTCAGCCCCAGCATTTT
cdr3_aa: CASRPGHGLQPQHF
clone_size: NA
d_call: NA
v_call: TRBV6-5
j_call: TRBJ1-5

cdr3_nt: TGTGCCAGCAGTTTACTTGGGACAGGGGGCTACGAGCAGTACTTC
cdr3_aa: CASSLLGTGGYEQYF
clone_size: few
d_call: TRBD1
v_call: TRBV28
j_call: TRBJ2-7

cdr3_nt: TGTGCCAGCGGCCCGTTTTGGGGGGGGAATAATTCACCCCTCCACTTT
cdr3_aa: CASGPFWGGNNSPLHF
clone_size: NA
d_call: NA
v_call: TRBV28
j_call: TRBJ1-6

cdr3_nt: TGTGCCAGCAGCTTGAGTCGGTCTGGGGCCAACGTCCTGACTTTC
cdr3_aa: CASSLSRSGANVLTF
clone_size: once
d_call: NA
v_call: TRBV7-3
j_call: TRBJ2-6

cdr3_nt: TGCGCCAGCAGCGAAACAGGGGACATGAACACTGAAGCTTTCTTT
cdr3_aa: CASSETGDMNTEAFF
clone_size: NA
d_call: TRBD1
v_call: TRBV5-1
j_call: TRBJ1-1

cdr3_nt: TGTGCCAGCAGCCCCGCAGGGAGGGAAGAGACCCAGTACTTC
cdr3_aa: CASSPAGREETQYF
clone_size: NA
d_call: TRBD2
v_call: TRBV5-4
j_call: TRBJ2-5

cdr3_nt: TGTGCCAGCAGTTCCGGGACAGGCCTCTCCGAGCAGTACTTC
cdr3_aa: CASSSGTGLSEQYF
clone_size: NA
d_call: TRBD1
v_call: TRBV6-6
j_call: TRBJ2-7

cdr3_nt: TGTGCCAGCAGCTTAGAATCTACAGGGCATGGAGCTTTCTTT
cdr3_aa: CASSLESTGHGAFF
clone_size: NA
d_call: NA
v_call: TRBV11-1
j_call: TRBJ1-1

cdr3_nt: TGTGCCAGCAGTTGGGGGCCCCACTACGAGCAGTACTTC
cdr3_aa: CASSWGPHYEQYF
clone_size: NA
d_call: NA
v_call: TRBV7-9
j_call: TRBJ2-7

cdr3_nt: TGTGCCAGTTTATGGACAGCTGACACTGAAGCTTTCTTT
cdr3_aa: CASLWTADTEAFF
clone_size: NA
d_call: NA
v_call: TRBV18
j_call: TRBJ1-1

cdr3_nt: TGCGCCAGCAGCCTGGGACAGGAAGCTTACGAGCAGTACTTC
cdr3_aa: CASSLGQEAYEQYF
clone_size: once
d_call: TRBD1
v_call: TRBV5-1
j_call: TRBJ2-7

cdr3_nt: TGTGCCATCAGTGCAGGGAGGGACACTGAAGCTTTCTTT
cdr3_aa: CAISAGRDTEAFF
clone_size: NA
d_call: NA
v_call: TRBV10-3
j_call: TRBJ1-1

cdr3_nt: TGTGCCAGACCTGGGGGACAGGGGTTTAACTATGGCTACACCTTC
cdr3_aa: CARPGGQGFNYGYTF
clone_size: NA
d_call: NA
v_call: TRBV21-1
j_call: TRBJ1-2

cdr3_nt: TGTGCCAGCAGCCGGGCGGGCCAAAGGGTGGCCCTCCACTTT
cdr3_aa: CASSRAGQRVALHF
clone_size: NA
d_call: NA
v_call: TRBV5-4
j_call: TRBJ1-6

cdr3_nt: TGCAGCGTTGGAGGGGGACAGGGTGTGGGCTACGAGCAGTACTTC
cdr3_aa: CSVGGGQGVGYEQYF
clone_size: NA
d_call: TRBD1
v_call: TRBV29-1
j_call: TRBJ2-7

cdr3_nt: TGTGCCAGCAGTTTATGGTCACCCGGGGGAGTCTACGAGCAGTACTTC
cdr3_aa: CASSLWSPGGVYEQYF
clone_size: NA
d_call: NA
v_call: TRBV27
j_call: TRBJ2-7

cdr3_nt: TGTGCCAGCAGCTTATCTCGGACTAGTGCAGAGACCCAGTACTTC
cdr3_aa: CASSLSRTSAETQYF
clone_size: NA
d_call: TRBD2
v_call: TRBV11-3
j_call: TRBJ2-5

cdr3_nt: TGTGCCAGCAGCCGCCGGGCGGGGGGATCCAGCTCCTACAATGAGCAGTTCTTC
cdr3_aa: CASSRRAGGSSSYNEQFF
clone_size: NA
d_call: TRBD2
v_call: TRBV4-2
j_call: TRBJ2-1

cdr3_nt: TGTGCCTTCCGACTAGCGGGCAACACAGATACGCAGTATTTT
cdr3_aa: CAFRLAGNTDTQYF
clone_size: NA
d_call: TRBD2
v_call: TRBV30
j_call: TRBJ2-3

cdr3_nt: TGTGCCAGCTGGGGCGGGGGCGGGTTCACCGGGGAGCTGTTTTTT
cdr3_aa: CASWGGGGFTGELFF
clone_size: few
d_call: NA
v_call: TRBV27
j_call: TRBJ2-2

cdr3_nt: TGTGCCTGGAGTGCAGGACAGGGTAACCAGGCCGGGGAGCTGTTTTTT
cdr3_aa: CAWSAGQGNQAGELFF
clone_size: few
d_call: TRBD1
v_call: TRBV30
j_call: TRBJ2-2

cdr3_nt: TGTGCCAGCAGTTTAAATATAGGAGGGGTTAACTATGGCTACACCTTC
cdr3_aa: CASSLNIGGVNYGYTF
clone_size: few
d_call: NA
v_call: TRBV28
j_call: TRBJ1-2

cdr3_nt: TGTGCCAGCAGCAAACGGATGCACGGGGTATCTGCCTACGAGCAGTACTTC
cdr3_aa: CASSKRMHGVSAYEQYF
clone_size: NA
d_call: NA
v_call: TRBV14
j_call: TRBJ2-7

cdr3_nt: TGTGCCAGCAGCCGCTTAGGAGGGAGACTACGAAGCTCTGGAAACACCATATATTTT
cdr3_aa: CASSRLGGRLRSSGNTIYF
clone_size: few
d_call: NA
v_call: TRBV7-2
j_call: TRBJ1-3

cdr3_nt: TGTGCCAGCAGTAAAGTCGGGGGGATAGGGCCCCTCCACTTT
cdr3_aa: CASSKVGGIGPLHF
clone_size: NA
d_call: NA
v_call: TRBV27
j_call: TRBJ1-6

cdr3_nt: TGTGCCAGCAGTCGACAGGGGGCAAATGGCTACACCTTC
cdr3_aa: CASSRQGANGYTF
clone_size: NA
d_call: NA
v_call: TRBV21-1
j_call: TRBJ1-2

cdr3_nt: TGTGCCAGCAGTTTACGGGGCTCCTATAATTCACCCCTCCACTTT
cdr3_aa: CASSLRGSYNSPLHF
clone_size: NA
d_call: NA
v_call: TRBV6-5
j_call: TRBJ1-6

cdr3_nt: TGTGCCAGCAGCTTAAATGCGGGTGTCAATGGGGAGCTGTTTTTT
cdr3_aa: CASSLNAGVNGELFF
clone_size: NA
d_call: NA
v_call: TRBV7-3
j_call: TRBJ2-2

cdr3_nt: TGTGCCAGCAACAGGGCAGGGGGCGATGTGGGTGGCTACACCTTC
cdr3_aa: CASNRAGGDVGGYTF
clone_size: NA
d_call: TRBD1
v_call: TRBV2
j_call: TRBJ1-2

cdr3_nt: TGTGCCAGCATATCCAGCGCAGGGAAGAAGAGTGAAAAACTGTTTTTT
cdr3_aa: CASISSAGKKSEKLFF
clone_size: NA
d_call: NA
v_call: TRBV28
j_call: TRBJ1-4

cdr3_nt: TGTGCCAGCAGTGATGGGGGGGCCAAAAACTATGGCTACACCTTC
cdr3_aa: CASSDGGAKNYGYTF
clone_size: few
d_call: NA
v_call: TRBV2
j_call: TRBJ1-2

cdr3_nt: TGTGCCAGCTCACTGGGACAGCTAGAGACCCAGTACTTC
cdr3_aa: CASSLGQLETQYF
clone_size: NA
d_call: TRBD1
v_call: TRBV18
j_call: TRBJ2-5

cdr3_nt: TGCAGTGCTGCCGGGACAGGGAAACTGTTTTTT
cdr3_aa: CSAAGTGKLFF
clone_size: few
d_call: TRBD1
v_call: TRBV20-1
j_call: TRBJ1-4

cdr3_nt: TGTGCCAGCAGTGAAGCGCGGGGGGGCACAGATACGCAGTATTTT
cdr3_aa: CASSEARGGTDTQYF
clone_size: NA
d_call: TRBD2
v_call: TRBV6-1
j_call: TRBJ2-3

cdr3_nt: TGTGCCAGCAGCTTGGAGCAGGGGATCGGATTGCCAGACTACGAGCAGTACTTC
cdr3_aa: CASSLEQGIGLPDYEQYF
clone_size: NA
d_call: NA
v_call: TRBV11-2
j_call: TRBJ2-7

cdr3_nt: TGCGCCAGCAGCCAAGAGAAAACACCGGCTCGGGTGACAGGGGGTGGTTACGAGCAGTACTTC
cdr3_aa: CASSQEKTPARVTGGGYEQYF
clone_size: NA
d_call: TRBD1
v_call: TRBV4-1
j_call: TRBJ2-7